This TCR beta chain derives from a study of T cell responses to AZD1222 COVID-19 vaccine. Comment on this clone: Antigen: not known.

General study findings and limits: Following two doses of AZD1222, Spike-specific TCR breadth and depth rose.

Produced via immunoSEQ multiplex PCR; TCRdb's table is partial and in-frame only. The top ten hold just over 5% of the sample, which has roughly 150,000 clones, about 93% seen once. The CDR3 covers 15 residues. In germline, CDR1 is SGHDN, CDR2 FVKESK. The J segment lost 7 bases and the V segment lost 0 bases, leaving 6 bases of the junction unmatched. The TCR was taken from an adult in good health. The sequencing here drew on peripheral blood, taken on day 0 of AZD1222 vaccination. J is TRBJ1-5 and V is TRBV14, with TRBD1 identical over 7 bases. CDR3 loop: CASSQDRPRGQPQHF. The CDR3 DNA reads TGTGCCAGCAGCCAAGATCGTCCCAGGGGGCAGCCCCAGCATTTT.